These 5 T cell receptor beta chains share one sample of origin, sequenced in a study of blood T cells in healthy people across ages. Then a second PCR, running roughly 7 to 11 cycles, was carried out with a sample-barcoded 5' primer and a J-beta primer mix. MiXCR was run by TCRdb on the 5' RACE reads, yielding one entry per CDR3 protein. The sample gives 550,000 to 600,000 distinct CDR3 sequences, roughly 28% of which show up once; 18% is in the top ten. The specimen was blood. The origin of the receptors is a woman aged 70-85 years in good health.

The sample holds a few counts of this clonotype. The junction and the germline gene differ at one end; a read error may be behind it. CDR3 sequence: CASRRLAGDYYEQYF. CDR3 coding DNA: TGCGCCAGCAGAAGACTAGCGGGTGATTACTACGAGCAGTACTTC. The gene calls are TRBV11-2 and TRBJ2-7; 10 positions agree with TRBD2. From germline, CDR1 is SGHAT and CDR2 FQNNGV. The CDR3 covers 15 residues.

V usage is TRBV29-1 and J usage is TRBJ1-2, with D possibly being TRBD1 (5 bases). With 7 bases removed from V and 4 bases from J, the gap between germline ends came to 16 bases. Germline V gene data show CDR1 as SQVTM and CDR2 as ANQGSEA. This CDR3 contains 13 residues. For the CDR3, the DNA is TGCAGCGCCGAGACAGACCCAGGCTATGGCTACACCTTC. Encoded protein: CSAETDPGYGYTF.

This clonotype was recorded many times. The chain couples TRBV6-2 or TRBV6-3 to TRBJ2-3; 10 positions match TRBD2. CDR1 and CDR2 (germline): MNHEY, SVGEGT. V was clipped by 6 bases and J by 7 bases; unmatched bases: 10. The CDR3 contains 15 residues. The DNA of the CDR3 is TGTGCCAGCAGACCCCACGCTAGCGGGGGCAATACGCAGTATTTT. Translating gives CASRPHASGGNTQYF.

This chain joins TRBV23-1 and TRBJ1-6; a weak D match, TRBD1 (6 bases). TRBV23-1 is labeled an ORF, and its function is uncertain. The CDR3 length is 15 residues. V was trimmed by 5 bases and J by 5 bases, leaving 13 bases between them. CDR3 sequence reads: CASSTGLQNNSPLHF. Written as DNA, the CDR3 is TGCGCCAGCAGTACAGGGCTACAGAATAATTCACCCCTCCACTTT.

DNA of the CDR3: TGTGCCATCAGTGCAAAAGGGATACAGAGCTCTGGGGCCAACGTCCTGACTTTC. It encodes CAISAKGIQSSGANVLTF. V gene TRBV10-3 combines with J gene TRBJ2-6; no firm D call. Trimming shortened V by 4 bases and J by 0 bases, and 16 bases separated the two germline ends. CDR3 length: 18 residues. Per the germline V gene, CDR1 is ENHRY and CDR2 is SYGVKD.